These 30 T cell receptor beta chains came from one sample sequenced in a study of CD8+ T cells in alopecia areata. RNA extraction and reverse transcription yielded cDNA as sequencing template. Assay used: immunoSEQ multiplex PCR; TCRdb lists only in-frame clones, some missing. Of about 69,000 clones in the sample, approximately 64% were seen once. This specimen consisted of CD8+ T cells sorted from blood, obtained at week 0. These receptors were taken from a human donor with alopecia areata.

The V call is TRBV29-1, the J call TRBJ1-1; D call uncertain. The CDR3 covers 17 residues. Trimming removed 1 base at V and 0 bases at J, with 18 bases between. Germline values: CDR1 SQVTM, CDR2 ANQGSEA. The chain's CDR3 is CSVEGMTRAIMNTEAFF. CDR3 nucleotide sequence: TGCAGCGTTGAAGGGATGACAAGGGCCATCATGAACACTGAAGCTTTCTTT.

This clone has more than one count but fewer than ten. A much more abundant neighbour one base away suggests this may be a read error. CDR3 DNA sequence: TGTGCCAGCAGCTTGGGGCCTGAAGCTTTCTTT. Protein product: CASSLGPEAFF. This sequence joins TRBV5-4 and TRBJ1-1; D not resolved. Trimming took off 0 bases at V and 6 bases at J, with 3 bases between the two ends. Germline CDR1 and CDR2: SGHNT and YYREEE (reference sequence). CDR3 length: 11 amino acids.

The gene calls are TRBV5-1 and TRBJ2-1; the match to TRBD1 covers 7 bases. V trimming: 4 bases; J trimming: 0 bases; junction bases outside the gene matches: 4. CDR3 size: 15 residues. The germline V gene encodes CDR1 SGHRS and CDR2 YFSETQ. Here the CDR3 DNA reads TGCGCCAGCAGCCCCGGACAGGTCTCCTACAATGAGCAGTTCTTC. Protein product: CASSPGQVSYNEQFF.

The chain carries TRBV4-3 and TRBJ2-7; D perhaps matches TRBD1 (6 bases). V was cut by 0 bases and J by 0 bases, with 12 bases left in between. CDR1 is LGHNA and CDR2 is YSLEER in the germline V gene. The CDR3 contains 16 residues. CDR3 sequence reads: CASSQDDTGSSYEQYF. The CDR3 coding sequence is TGCGCCAGCAGCCAAGATGATACAGGGAGCTCCTACGAGCAGTACTTC.

This clone has just a few counts. The chain links TRBV11-2 to TRBJ2-3, with 8 bases identical to TRBD2. CDR3 length: 15 amino acids. Per germline, CDR1 SGHAT and CDR2 FQNNGV. V trimming: 1 base; J trimming: 9 bases; junction bases outside the gene matches: 9. The CDR3 DNA sequence: TGTGCCAGCAGCTTAGTCCGGACGGCTAGCGGGACGCAGTATTTT. This codes for CASSLVRTASGTQYF.

The chain couples TRBV29-1 to TRBJ1-1; D gene uncertain. The ends were cut back, 3 bases at V and 0 bases at J, with 17 bases in the middle. Germline V gene sequence: CDR1 SQVTM, CDR2 ANQGSEA. This CDR3 comprises 16 residues. CDR3 residues: CSVDNSRVKMNTEAFF. CDR3 nucleotide sequence: TGCAGCGTTGATAATTCAAGGGTAAAGATGAACACTGAAGCTTTCTTT.

The chain has TRBV5-1 and TRBJ2-7; 8 nucleotides line up with TRBD1. V lost 6 bases and J lost 4; bases outside the gene matches: 9. The CDR3 is 14 residues long. Germline CDR1 SGHRS, CDR2 YFSETQ. CDR3 in DNA: TGCGCCAGCACAGCTGGACAGGGCGGTTACGAGCAGTACTTC. It yields the protein CASTAGQGGYEQYF.

This rearrangement joins TRBV7-3 to TRBJ1-1, with D possibly matching TRBD1 (5 bases). The germline V and J ends were trimmed by 2 bases and 5 bases, with 15 bases remaining between them. Germline V CDR1 and CDR2: SGHTA, FQGTGA. The CDR3 extends over 15 amino acids. Here the CDR3 reads CASSLDPAGETEAFF. The CDR3, as DNA: TGTGCCAGCAGCTTAGATCCCGCGGGGGAAACTGAAGCTTTCTTT.

The rearrangement links TRBV7-8 to TRBJ2-7; D call uncertain. The CDR3 consists of 14 residues. Germline CDR1 SGHVS, CDR2 FQNEAQ. V was clipped by 7 bases and J by 3 bases, with 16 bases between them. The DNA for the CDR3 is TGTGCCAGCACCCCCGCAACAAGGGACTACGAGCAGTACTTC. Encoded protein: CASTPATRDYEQYF.

V usage is TRBV6-5 and J usage is TRBJ1-2, with D unclear. Trimming removed 8 bases at V and 2 bases at J, with 9 bases between. CDR1 MNHEY and CDR2 SVGAGI come from the germline V gene. This CDR3 is built from 12 residues. This chain's CDR3 is CASLGENYGYTF. The CDR3 DNA reads TGTGCCAGCCTCGGGGAGAACTATGGCTACACCTTC.

Only a few counts were recorded for this clone. V usage is TRBV7-9 and J usage is TRBJ2-1, with D perhaps TRBD1 (6 bases). Trimming stripped 2 bases from V and 10 bases from J, with 21 bases between. This CDR3 contains 16 residues. The germline gives CDR1 SEHNR, CDR2 FQNEAQ (reference sequence). This CDR3 reads CASSLSWQGLMAEQFF. The DNA for the CDR3 is TGTGCCAGCAGCTTATCCTGGCAGGGGCTGATGGCGGAGCAGTTCTTC. Full variable domain (rest looked up from reference TRBV7-9 and TRBJ2-1): DTGVSQNPRHKITKRGQNVTFRCDPISEHNRLYWYRQTLGQGPEFLTYFQNEAQLEKSRLLSDRFSAERPKGSFSTLEIQRTEQGDSAMYLCASSLSWQGLMAEQFFGPGTRLTVL.

The V call is TRBV9, the J call TRBJ2-1, with D unclear. CDR1 is SGDLS and CDR2 is YYNGEE in the germline V gene. V was shortened by 4 bases and J by 0 bases, with 11 bases between the two germline ends. This CDR3 is built from 15 residues. CDR3 region: CASSLRDLSYNEQFF. CDR3 nucleotides: TGTGCCAGCAGCCTACGAGACCTCTCCTACAATGAGCAGTTCTTC.

The chain combines TRBV4-3 with TRBJ2-5, with TRBD1 identical over 8 bases. The DNA end is more similar to TRBJ2-7, so the J call may be wrong. This CDR3 is built from 15 residues. Germline CDR1 and CDR2: LGHNA and YSLEER. The CDR3 DNA is TGCGCCAGCAGCCACTCCGGGACAGGCTCCTACGAGCAGTACTTC. Translating gives CASSHSGTGSYEQYF.

The J gene is TRBJ2-5, the V gene TRBV29-1; TRBD2 is a possible D gene (6 bases). With 4 bases removed from V and 0 bases from J, the gap between germline ends came to 12 bases. CDR3 length: 14 amino acids. Germline V gene sequence: CDR1 SQVTM, CDR2 ANQGSEA. The CDR3 region has the DNA TGCAGCGTTGTCCCAATAGCGGACCAAGAGACCCAGTACTTC. Protein sequence: CSVVPIADQETQYF.

This clone was counted at least ten times. The V call is TRBV4-3, the J call TRBJ2-1; 12 nucleotides match TRBD2. Germline CDR1 and CDR2: LGHNA and YSLEER. This CDR3 is built from 16 residues. V was clipped by 0 bases and J by 8 bases; unmatched bases: 5. The CDR3 here is CASSQEPSGGAHEQFF. The CDR3 nucleotides read TGCGCCAGCAGCCAAGAGCCTAGCGGGGGGGCCCATGAGCAGTTCTTC.

The chain has TRBV7-9 and TRBJ2-1; TRBD2 agrees at 13 bases. The CDR3 loop spans 17 amino acids. Germline-derived CDR1 and CDR2 are SEHNR and FQNEAQ (reference sequence). After removal of 5 bases from V and 3 bases from J, the junction contained 7 bases not matched to a gene. The chain's CDR3 is CASSLPTSGRDYNEQFF. The DNA for the CDR3 is TGTGCCAGCAGCCTGCCTACTAGCGGGAGGGACTACAATGAGCAGTTCTTC.

This chain links TRBV14 with TRBJ2-1; perhaps TRBD1 as D (5 bases). Looked up from germline, CDR1 is SGHDN and CDR2 is FVKESK. The CDR3 sequence is 14 residues long. Trimming stripped 1 base from V and 4 bases from J, with 8 bases between. CDR3 nucleotides: TGTGCCAGCAGCCAAGGAAGGGGTTACAATGAGCAGTTCTTC. Encoded protein: CASSQGRGYNEQFF.

The rearrangement uses TRBV30 and TRBJ1-4; D is undetermined. The CDR3 loop spans 13 amino acids. Trimming shortened V by 0 bases and J by 10 bases, and 12 bases separated the two germline ends. Germline V gene sequence: CDR1 GTSNPN, CDR2 SVGIG (reference sequence). The CDR3 DNA sequence: TGTGCCTGGAGTGTAGGGCTGGCGGGAAAACTGTTTTTT. It translates to CAWSVGLAGKLFF. The full variable domain, in which reference TRBV30 and TRBJ1-4 provide the parts outside the CDR3, is SQTIHQWPATLVQPVGSPLSLECTVEGTSNPNLYWYRQAAGRGLQLLFYSVGIGQISSEVPQNLSASRPQDRQFILSSKKLLLSDSGFYLCAWSVGLAGKLFFGSGTQLSVL.

J is TRBJ2-2 and V is TRBV4-1; unclear D gene. The CDR3 is 15 amino acids. The germline CDR1 and CDR2 sequences are MGHRA and YSYEKL. Trimming shortened V by 4 bases and J by 1 base, and 10 bases separated the two germline ends. CDR3 DNA: TGCGCCAGCAGCCTTGAGACCCTGAACACCGGGGAGCTGTTTTTT. This encodes CASSLETLNTGELFF.

The chain couples TRBV9 to TRBJ2-5; 9 nucleotides match TRBD1. J lost 3 bases, V lost 0 bases, and 3 bases had no gene match. The CDR3 consists of 15 residues. CDR1 SGDLS and CDR2 YYNGEE come from the germline V gene. CDR3 sequence reads: CASSVGGTGKETQYF. The DNA of the CDR3 is TGTGCCAGCAGCGTAGGAGGGACAGGGAAAGAGACCCAGTACTTC.

The gene calls are TRBV5-8 and TRBJ1-5; 7 bases are a match to TRBD1. J lost 3 bases, V lost 4 bases, and 13 bases had no gene match. The CDR3 consists of 17 residues. CDR1 SGHTS and CDR2 YDEGEE come from the germline V gene. CDR3 bases: TGTGCCAGCAGCACCTGGGGGCAGGGGGTGGACAATCAGCCCCAGCATTTT. Residues: CASSTWGQGVDNQPQHF.

The chain combines TRBV1 with TRBJ1-2. TRBV1 is a documented pseudogene. This CDR3 has 15 amino acids. The CDR3 DNA is TGCACCAGCAGCCAAGATCTAGAGAAAGACTATGGCTACACCTTC. Translated: CTSSQDLEKDYGYTF.

V usage is TRBV9 and J usage is TRBJ1-2; D might be TRBD1 (5 bases). The CDR3 totals 12 residues. Per the germline V gene, CDR1 is SGDLS and CDR2 is YYNGEE. The ends were cut back, 3 bases at V and 8 bases at J, with 11 bases in the middle. For the CDR3, the DNA is TGTGCCAGCAGCGGGCCGGGGGAAGGCTACACCTTC. Protein: CASSGPGEGYTF. Full variable domain (remainder filled in from reference TRBV9 and TRBJ1-2): DSGVTQTPKHLITATGQRVTLRCSPRSGDLSVYWYQQSLDQGLQFLIQYYNGEERAKGNILERFSAQQFPDLHSELNLSSLELGDSALYFCASSGPGEGYTFGSGTRLTVV.

In nucleotides, the CDR3 is TGTGCCAGCAGTGGGACAGGCTTAACGAAAGATGGCTACACCTTC. Amino acid sequence: CASSGTGLTKDGYTF. The J gene is TRBJ1-2, the V gene TRBV9; 8 bases are shared with TRBD1. With V trimmed by 5 bases and J by 6 bases, 12 bases remained unmatched. The CDR3 is 15 amino acids. Germline CDR1 is SGDLS and CDR2 is YYNGEE.

The chain employs TRBV19 and TRBJ1-5; D is unresolved. Germline loops: CDR1 LNHDA, CDR2 SQIVND (reference sequence). The V gene lost 3 bases and the J gene lost 3 bases, with 9 bases spanning the gap. The CDR3 extends over 14 amino acids. The CDR3 is CASSIPSPNQPQHF. DNA of the CDR3: TGTGCCAGTAGTATCCCCTCCCCCAATCAGCCCCAGCATTTT.

This sequence joins TRBV13 and TRBJ2-4; D perhaps matches TRBD2 (5 bases). The assigned J gene may be wrong: the sequence end matches TRBJ2-7 better. The CDR3 covers 16 residues. CDR1 and CDR2 (germline): PRHDT, FYEKMQ (reference sequence). The DNA for the CDR3 is TGTGCCAGCGGCGAGGGTCGGGGAATTAGCTCCTACGAGCAGTACTTC. It is translated as CASGEGRGISSYEQYF.

The chain employs TRBV5-6 and TRBJ1-1; D not resolved. CDR1 SGHDT and CDR2 YYEEEE come from the germline V gene. The ends were cut back, 2 bases at V and 1 base at J, with 9 bases in the middle. The CDR3 contains 14 residues. CDR3 in amino acids: CASSFPGTNTEAFF. The CDR3 region has the DNA TGTGCCAGCAGCTTCCCCGGAACGAACACTGAAGCTTTCTTT.

This clone was seen a handful of times. The chain carries TRBV6-1 and TRBJ2-3; 8 bases match TRBD2. Trimming cost V 7 bases and J 2 bases; bases outside gene matches: 8. Germline values: CDR1 MNHNS, CDR2 SASEGT. The CDR3 has 15 amino acids. CDR3 in DNA: TGTGCCAGCATCCTTAGCGGGGATAACACAGATACGCAGTATTTT. It translates to CASILSGDNTDTQYF.

The V call is TRBV23-1, the J call TRBJ2-5, with D uncertain. TRBV23-1 is filed as an ORF, its function uncertain. The CDR3 has 14 amino acids. Trimming stripped 4 bases from V and 1 base from J, with 10 bases between. This CDR3 reads CASSRQTSQETQYF. The CDR3 bases are TGCGCCAGCAGTCGCCAGACATCCCAAGAGACCCAGTACTTC.

The chain has TRBV27 and TRBJ1-1; the D gene is possibly TRBD1 (6 bases). CDR3 length: 14 residues. Trimming shortened V by 6 bases and J by 2 bases, and 13 bases separated the two germline ends. The germline gives CDR1 MNHEY, CDR2 SMNVEV (reference sequence). CDR3 loop: CASRTGLLNTEAFF. In DNA form, the CDR3 reads TGTGCCAGCAGGACAGGTTTACTTAACACTGAAGCTTTCTTT.